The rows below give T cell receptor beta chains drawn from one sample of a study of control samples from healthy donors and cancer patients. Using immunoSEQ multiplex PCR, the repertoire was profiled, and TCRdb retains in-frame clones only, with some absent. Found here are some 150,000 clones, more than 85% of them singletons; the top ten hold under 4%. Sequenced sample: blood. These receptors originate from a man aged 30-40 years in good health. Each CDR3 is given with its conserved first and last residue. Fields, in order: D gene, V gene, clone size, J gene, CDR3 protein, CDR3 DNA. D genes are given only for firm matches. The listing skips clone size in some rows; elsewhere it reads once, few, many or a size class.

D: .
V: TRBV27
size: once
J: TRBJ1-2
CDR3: CASSSNRVPYGYTF
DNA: TGTGCCAGCAGTTCCAACAGGGTTCCCTATGGTTACACCTTC

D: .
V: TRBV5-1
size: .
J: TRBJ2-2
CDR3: CASSFRNVANTGELFF
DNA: TGCGCCAGCAGCTTTCGAAACGTAGCGAACACCGGGGAGCTGTTTTTT

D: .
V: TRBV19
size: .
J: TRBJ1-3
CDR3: CASSMSGATSGNTIYF
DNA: TGTGCCAGTAGTATGTCTGGGGCTACCTCTGGAAACACCATATATTTT

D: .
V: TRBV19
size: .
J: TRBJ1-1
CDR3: CASSTGLNTEAFF
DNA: TGTGCCAGTTCTACAGGGCTGAACACTGAAGCTTTCTTT

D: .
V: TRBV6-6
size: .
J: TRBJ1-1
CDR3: CASSWGRTEMNTEAFF
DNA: TGTGCCAGCAGTTGGGGACGGACAGAGATGAACACTGAAGCTTTCTTT

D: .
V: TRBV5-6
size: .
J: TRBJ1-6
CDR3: CASSLFPGVDNSPLHF
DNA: TGTGCCAGCAGCTTGTTTCCGGGAGTAGATAATTCACCCCTCCACTTT

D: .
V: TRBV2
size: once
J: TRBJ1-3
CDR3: CASSESWGGGNTIYF
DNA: TGTGCCAGCAGTGAGTCTTGGGGTGGTGGAAACACCATATATTTT

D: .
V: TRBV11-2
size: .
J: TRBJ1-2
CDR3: CASSPSQGSYGYTF
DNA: TGTGCCAGCAGCCCCTCACAGGGAAGCTATGGCTACACCTTC

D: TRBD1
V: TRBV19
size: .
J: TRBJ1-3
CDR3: CASSMGQGVGNTIYF
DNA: TGTGCCAGTAGTATGGGACAGGGAGTTGGAAACACCATATATTTT

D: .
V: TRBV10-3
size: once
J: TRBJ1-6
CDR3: CAISEGSSPLHF
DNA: TGTGCCATCAGTGAAGGCAGTTCACCCCTCCACTTT

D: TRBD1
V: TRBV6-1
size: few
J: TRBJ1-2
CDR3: CASSDTDRAHGYTF
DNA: TGTGCCAGCAGTGATACGGACAGGGCCCATGGCTACACCTTC

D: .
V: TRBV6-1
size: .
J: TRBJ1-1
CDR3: CASSDFPGTEAFF
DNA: TGTGCCAGCAGTGATTTTCCGGGAACTGAAGCTTTCTTT

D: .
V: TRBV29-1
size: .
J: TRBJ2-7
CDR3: CSVVVHEQYF
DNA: TGCAGCGTAGTGGTCCACGAGCAGTACTTC

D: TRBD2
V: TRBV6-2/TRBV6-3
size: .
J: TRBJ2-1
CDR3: CASSLAGGPPPDEQFF
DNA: TGTGCCAGCAGCCTCGCGGGGGGCCCTCCCCCCGATGAGCAGTTCTTC

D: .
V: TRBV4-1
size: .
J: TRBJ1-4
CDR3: CASSQVVGNGEKLFF
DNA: TGCGCCAGCAGCCAAGTAGTAGGCAATGGCGAAAAACTGTTTTTT

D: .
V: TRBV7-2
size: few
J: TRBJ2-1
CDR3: CASSLAEYNEQFF
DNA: TGTGCCAGCAGCTTAGCAGAGTACAATGAGCAGTTCTTC

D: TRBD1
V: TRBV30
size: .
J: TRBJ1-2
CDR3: CAGARDRGLFGYTF
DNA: TGTGCCGGAGCCCGGGACAGGGGGCTTTTTGGCTACACCTTC

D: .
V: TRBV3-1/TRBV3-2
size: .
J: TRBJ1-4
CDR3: CASSQDRRDRGGEKLFF
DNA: TGTGCCAGCAGCCAAGATAGGAGGGATCGGGGAGGTGAAAAACTGTTTTTT

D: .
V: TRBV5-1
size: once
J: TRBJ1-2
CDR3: CASGPATNYGYTF
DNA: TGCGCCAGCGGGCCAGCTACTAACTATGGCTACACCTTC

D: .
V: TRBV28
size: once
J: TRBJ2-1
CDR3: CASRDAGGRNEQFF
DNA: TGTGCCAGCAGGGACGCCGGGGGTAGAAATGAGCAGTTCTTC

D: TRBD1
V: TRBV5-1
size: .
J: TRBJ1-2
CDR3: CASSKTGGYGYTF
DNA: TGCGCCAGCAGCAAGACAGGGGGCTATGGCTACACCTTC

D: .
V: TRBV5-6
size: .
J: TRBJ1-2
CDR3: CASSLEGPGGYTF
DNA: TGTGCCAGCAGCTTGGAAGGGCCTGGCGGCTACACCTTC

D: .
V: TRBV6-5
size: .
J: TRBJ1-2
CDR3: CASSSPGVGNYGYTF
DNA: TGTGCCAGCAGTTCCCCCGGAGTGGGGAACTATGGCTACACCTTC

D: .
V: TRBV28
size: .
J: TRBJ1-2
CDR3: CASSFGQNYGYTF
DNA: TGTGCCAGCAGTTTCGGTCAGAACTATGGCTACACCTTC

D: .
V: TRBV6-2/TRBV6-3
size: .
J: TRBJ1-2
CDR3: CASSGQFVPGYTF
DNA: TGTGCCAGCAGCGGACAGTTCGTCCCTGGCTACACCTTC

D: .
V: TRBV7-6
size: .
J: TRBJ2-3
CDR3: CASSFGGAVTDTQYF
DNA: TGTGCCAGCAGCTTCGGTGGGGCCGTCACAGATACGCAGTATTTT

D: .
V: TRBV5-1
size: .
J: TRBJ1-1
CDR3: CASSLEGRNLDTEAFF
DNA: TGCGCCAGCAGCTTGGAAGGTCGGAATTTAGACACTGAAGCTTTCTTT

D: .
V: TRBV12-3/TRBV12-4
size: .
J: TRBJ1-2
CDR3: CASTNGGHGYTF
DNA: TGTGCCAGCACTAACGGGGGCCACGGCTACACCTTC

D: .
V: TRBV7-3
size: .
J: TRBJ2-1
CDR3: CASSFGLRWWDEQFF
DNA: TGTGCCAGCAGCTTCGGCCTACGTTGGTGGGATGAGCAGTTCTTC

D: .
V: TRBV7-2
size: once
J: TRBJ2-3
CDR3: CASSLTVDSQYF
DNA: TGTGCCAGCAGCTTAACGGTAGACTCGCAGTATTTT

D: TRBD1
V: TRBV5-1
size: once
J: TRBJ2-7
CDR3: CASSDDRGYSYEQYF
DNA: TGCGCCAGCTCCGACGACAGGGGATATTCCTACGAGCAGTACTTC

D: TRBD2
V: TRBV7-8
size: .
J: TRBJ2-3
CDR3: CASSPPGLAGGLGTDTQYF
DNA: TGTGCCAGCAGCCCCCCCGGACTAGCGGGGGGGCTCGGCACAGATACGCAGTATTTT

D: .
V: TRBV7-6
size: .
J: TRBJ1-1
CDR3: CASSLATSLGTEAFF
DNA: TGTGCCAGCAGCTTAGCGACTTCTTTGGGGACTGAAGCTTTCTTT

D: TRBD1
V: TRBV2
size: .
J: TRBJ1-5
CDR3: CASSDRDRGAHQPQHF
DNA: TGTGCCAGCAGTGACAGGGACAGGGGTGCCCATCAGCCCCAGCATTTT

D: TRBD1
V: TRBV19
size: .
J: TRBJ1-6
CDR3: CASTYRGLGSPLHF
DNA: TGTGCCAGTACCTACAGGGGGCTCGGTTCACCCCTCCACTTT

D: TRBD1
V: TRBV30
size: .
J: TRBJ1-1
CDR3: CAWSKDRGNTEAFF
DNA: TGTGCCTGGAGTAAAGACAGGGGGAACACTGAAGCTTTCTTT

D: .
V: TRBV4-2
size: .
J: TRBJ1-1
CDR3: CASSQGERVNTEAFF
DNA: TGTGCCAGCAGCCAAGGAGAACGGGTGAACACTGAAGCTTTCTTT

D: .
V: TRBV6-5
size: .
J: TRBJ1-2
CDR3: CASMGETGVNYGYTF
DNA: TGTGCCAGCATGGGGGAAACTGGGGTCAACTATGGCTACACCTTC

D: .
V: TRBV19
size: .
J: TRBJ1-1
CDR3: CASSIPRGGRLPNTEAFF
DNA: TGTGCCAGTAGTATCCCCCGGGGGGGGCGCCTACCGAACACTGAAGCTTTCTTT

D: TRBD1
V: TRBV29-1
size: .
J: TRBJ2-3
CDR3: CSVDAGQGNTDTQYF
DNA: TGCAGCGTAGACGCGGGACAGGGAAACACAGATACGCAGTATTTT

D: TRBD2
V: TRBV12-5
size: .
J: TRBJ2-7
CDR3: CASAPPGGIRMLHEQYF
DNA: TGTGCTAGTGCTCCTCCGGGGGGGATCAGAATGTTACACGAGCAGTACTTC

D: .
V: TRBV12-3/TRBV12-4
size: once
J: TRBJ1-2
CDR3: CASSRAGGYTF
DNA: TGTGCCAGCAGCCGGGCGGGGGGCTACACCTTC

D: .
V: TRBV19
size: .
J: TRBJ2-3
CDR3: CASSRVSTDTQYF
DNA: TGTGCCAGCTCCCGGGTCAGCACAGATACGCAGTATTTT

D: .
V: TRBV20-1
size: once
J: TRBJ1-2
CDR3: CSALQGGGYTF
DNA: TGCAGTGCTTTACAGGGTGGGGGCTACACCTTC

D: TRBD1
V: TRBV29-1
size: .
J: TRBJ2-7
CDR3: CSVHTPGQGYEQYF
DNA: TGCAGCGTTCATACACCGGGACAGGGATACGAGCAGTACTTC

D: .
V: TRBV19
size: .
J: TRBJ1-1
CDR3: CASRASGLVTEAFF
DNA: TGTGCCAGTAGGGCGTCGGGGCTGGTCACTGAAGCTTTCTTT

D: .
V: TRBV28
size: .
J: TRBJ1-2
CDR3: CASSFGYRENYGYTF
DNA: TGTGCCAGCAGTTTTGGTTACAGGGAGAACTATGGCTACACCTTC

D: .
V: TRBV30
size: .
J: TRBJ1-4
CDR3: CAWSGAAGKLFF
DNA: TGTGCCTGGAGTGGTGCCGCCGGAAAGCTGTTTTTT

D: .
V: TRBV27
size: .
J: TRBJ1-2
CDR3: CASSLTGGDYGYTF
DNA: TGTGCCAGCAGTTTAACCGGGGGCGACTATGGCTACACCTTC

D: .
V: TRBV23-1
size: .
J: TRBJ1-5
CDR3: CASSQSMGVGNQPQHF
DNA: TGCGCCAGCAGTCAATCGATGGGAGTAGGCAATCAGCCCCAGCATTTT

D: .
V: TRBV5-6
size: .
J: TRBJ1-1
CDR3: CASSSGTDPRGNTEAFF
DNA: TGTGCCAGCAGCTCAGGAACTGACCCGAGGGGAAACACTGAAGCTTTCTTT